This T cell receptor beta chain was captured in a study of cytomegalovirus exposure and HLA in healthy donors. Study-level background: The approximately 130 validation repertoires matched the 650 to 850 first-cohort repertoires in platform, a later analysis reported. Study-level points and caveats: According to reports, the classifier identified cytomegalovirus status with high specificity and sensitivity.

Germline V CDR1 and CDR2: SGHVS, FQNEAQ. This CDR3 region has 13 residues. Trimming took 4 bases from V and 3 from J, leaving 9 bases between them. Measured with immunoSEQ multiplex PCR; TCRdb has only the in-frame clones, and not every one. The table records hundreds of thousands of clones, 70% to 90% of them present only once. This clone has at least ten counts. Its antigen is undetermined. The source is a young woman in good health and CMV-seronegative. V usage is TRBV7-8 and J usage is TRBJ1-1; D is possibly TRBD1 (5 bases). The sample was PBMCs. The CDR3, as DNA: TGTGCCAGCAGCTGGCAGGGTTACACTGAAGCTTTCTTT. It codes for CASSWQGYTEAFF.